This TCR beta chain was identified in a study of shared clonotypes between healthy human individuals. The overall study: CD8 memory received one plate per donor, CD8 naive two, CD4 memory three and CD4 naive three.

Here immunoSEQ multiplex PCR was the method, and the copy in TCRdb shows in-frame clones only, minus some. The data show under 1,100,000 clones, roughly 70% seen once. Only a few counts were recorded for this clone. Its antigen is unidentified. The CDR3 length is 14 residues. CDR1 is SEHNR and CDR2 is FQNEAQ in the germline V gene (reference sequence). Trimming removed 10 bases from V and 6 bases from J, with 18 bases in between. The split of CD4+ cells yielded CD45RA+ naive and CD45RA-negative memory subsets. Study findings and constraints: Sampling covered nothing but blood. Tissue TCR repertoires likely differ from those found in blood. Clonotype sharing among donors, it was expected, would be affected by sequencing depth.

Sequencing was carried out using memory CD4+ T cells sorted from blood. Subset meaning: CD45RA-negative fraction. V usage is TRBV7-9 and J usage is TRBJ1-4, with TRBD1 as a possible D gene (5 bases). The clonotype comes from a man aged 18 to 35 in good health. As DNA, the CDR3 is TGTGCCACCTCAGATGTCCGGGGGGATGAAAAACTGTTTTTT. This encodes CATSDVRGDEKLFF.